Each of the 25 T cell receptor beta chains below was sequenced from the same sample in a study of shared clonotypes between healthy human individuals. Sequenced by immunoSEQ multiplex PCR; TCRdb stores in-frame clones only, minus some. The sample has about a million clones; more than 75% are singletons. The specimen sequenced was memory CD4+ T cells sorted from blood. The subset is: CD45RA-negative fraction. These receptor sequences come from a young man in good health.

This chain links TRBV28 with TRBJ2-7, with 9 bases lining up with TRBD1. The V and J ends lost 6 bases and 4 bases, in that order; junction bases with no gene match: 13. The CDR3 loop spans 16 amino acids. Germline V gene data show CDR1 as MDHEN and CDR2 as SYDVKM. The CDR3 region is CASSLGTGNVRYEQYF. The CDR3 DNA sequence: TGTGCCAGCAGCCTCGGGACAGGGAACGTAAGATACGAGCAGTACTTC. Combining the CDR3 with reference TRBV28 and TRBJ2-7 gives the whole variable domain DVKVTQSSRYLVKRTGEKVFLECVQDMDHENMFWYRQDPGLGLRLIYFSYDVKMKEKGDIPEGYSVSREKKERFSLILESASTNQTSMYLCASSLGTGNVRYEQYFGPGTRLTVT.

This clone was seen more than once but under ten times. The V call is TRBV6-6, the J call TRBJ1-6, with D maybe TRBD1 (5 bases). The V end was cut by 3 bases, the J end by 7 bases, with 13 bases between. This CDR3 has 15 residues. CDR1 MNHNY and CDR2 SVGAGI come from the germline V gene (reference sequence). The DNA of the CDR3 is TGTGCCAGCAGTTATCAAGGGGAAAGGAATTCACCCCTCCACTTT. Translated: CASSYQGERNSPLHF.

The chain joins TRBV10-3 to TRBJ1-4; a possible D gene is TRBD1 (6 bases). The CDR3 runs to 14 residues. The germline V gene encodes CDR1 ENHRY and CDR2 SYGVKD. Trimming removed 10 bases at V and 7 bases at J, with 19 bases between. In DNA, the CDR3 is TGTGCCACCACGACCACAGGGAAGGGTGAAAAACTGTTTTTT. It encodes CATTTTGKGEKLFF.

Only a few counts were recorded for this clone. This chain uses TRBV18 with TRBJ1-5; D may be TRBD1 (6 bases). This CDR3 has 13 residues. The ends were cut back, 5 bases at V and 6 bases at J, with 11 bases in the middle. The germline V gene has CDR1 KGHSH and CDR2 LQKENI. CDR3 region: CASSNQGSQPQHF. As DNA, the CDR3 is TGTGCCAGCTCAAATCAGGGGAGTCAGCCCCAGCATTTT.

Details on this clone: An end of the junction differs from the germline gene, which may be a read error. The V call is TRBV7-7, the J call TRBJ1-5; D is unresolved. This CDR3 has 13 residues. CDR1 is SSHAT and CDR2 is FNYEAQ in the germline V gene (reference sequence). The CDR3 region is CASSSSFWEPQHF. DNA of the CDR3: TGTGCTAGCAGCTCGTCCTTTTGGGAGCCCCAGCATTTT.

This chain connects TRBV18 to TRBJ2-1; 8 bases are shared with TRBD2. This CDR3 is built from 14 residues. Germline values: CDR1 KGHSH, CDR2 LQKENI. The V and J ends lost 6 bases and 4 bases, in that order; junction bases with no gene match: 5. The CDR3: CASSPGLEYNEQFF. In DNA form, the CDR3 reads TGTGCCAGCTCTCCGGGACTAGAATACAATGAGCAGTTCTTC.

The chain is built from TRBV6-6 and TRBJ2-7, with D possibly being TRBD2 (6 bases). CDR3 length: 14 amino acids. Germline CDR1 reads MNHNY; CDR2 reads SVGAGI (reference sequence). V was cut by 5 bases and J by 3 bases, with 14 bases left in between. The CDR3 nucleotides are TGTGCCAGCAGTGCCGGGGGAGACTACTACGAGCAGTACTTC. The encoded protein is CASSAGGDYYEQYF.

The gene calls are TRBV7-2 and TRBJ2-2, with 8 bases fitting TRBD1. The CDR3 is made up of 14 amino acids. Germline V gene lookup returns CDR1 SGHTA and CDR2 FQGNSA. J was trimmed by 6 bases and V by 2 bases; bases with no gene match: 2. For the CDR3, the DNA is TGTGCCAGCAGCTTACAGGGGGCGGCCGGGGAGCTGTTTTTT. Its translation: CASSLQGAAGELFF.

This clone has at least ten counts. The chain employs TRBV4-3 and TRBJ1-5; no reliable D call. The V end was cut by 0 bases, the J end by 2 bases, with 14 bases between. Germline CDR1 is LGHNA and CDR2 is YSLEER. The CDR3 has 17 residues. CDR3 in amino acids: CASSQDLTDGGNQPQHF. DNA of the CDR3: TGCGCCAGCAGCCAAGATCTAACGGACGGGGGCAATCAGCCCCAGCATTTT.

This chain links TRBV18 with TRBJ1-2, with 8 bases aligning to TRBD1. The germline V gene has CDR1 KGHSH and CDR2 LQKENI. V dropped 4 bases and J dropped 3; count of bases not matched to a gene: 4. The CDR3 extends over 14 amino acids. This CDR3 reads CASSQSTGDYGYTF. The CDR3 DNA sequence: TGTGCCAGCTCACAATCGACAGGGGACTATGGCTACACCTTC.

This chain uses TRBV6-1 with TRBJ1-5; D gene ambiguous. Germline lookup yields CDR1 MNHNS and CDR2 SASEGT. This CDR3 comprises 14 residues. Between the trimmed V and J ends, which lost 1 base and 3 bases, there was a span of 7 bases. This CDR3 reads CASSEVSYNQPQHF. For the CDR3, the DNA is TGTGCCAGCAGTGAAGTCAGCTACAATCAGCCCCAGCATTTT.

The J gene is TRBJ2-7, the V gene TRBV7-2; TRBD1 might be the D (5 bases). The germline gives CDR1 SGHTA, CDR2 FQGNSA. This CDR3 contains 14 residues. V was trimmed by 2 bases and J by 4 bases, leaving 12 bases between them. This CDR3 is CASSLRPTVYEQYF. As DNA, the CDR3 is TGTGCCAGCAGCTTAAGGCCGACAGTATACGAGCAGTACTTC.

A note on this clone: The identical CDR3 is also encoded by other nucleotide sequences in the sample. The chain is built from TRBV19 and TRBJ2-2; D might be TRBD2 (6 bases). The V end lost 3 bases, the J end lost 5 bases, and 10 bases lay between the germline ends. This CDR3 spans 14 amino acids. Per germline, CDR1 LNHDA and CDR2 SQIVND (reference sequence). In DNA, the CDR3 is TGTGCCAGTAGTATTCCGGGAGCGACCGGGGAGCTGTTTTTT. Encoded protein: CASSIPGATGELFF.

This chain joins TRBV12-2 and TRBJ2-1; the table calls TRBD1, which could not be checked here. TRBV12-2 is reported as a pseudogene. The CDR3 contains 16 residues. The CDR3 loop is CASRLEGQGKHNEQFF. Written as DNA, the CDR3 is TGTGCAAGTCGCTTAGAAGGGCAGGGGAAACACAATGAGCAGTTCTTC.

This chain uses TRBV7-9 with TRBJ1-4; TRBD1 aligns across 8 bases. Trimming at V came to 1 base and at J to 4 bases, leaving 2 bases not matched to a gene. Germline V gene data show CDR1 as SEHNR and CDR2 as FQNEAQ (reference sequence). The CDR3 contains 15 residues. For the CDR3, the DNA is TGTGCCAGCAGCTTAGGGGACAGGAATAATGAAAAACTGTTTTTT. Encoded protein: CASSLGDRNNEKLFF.

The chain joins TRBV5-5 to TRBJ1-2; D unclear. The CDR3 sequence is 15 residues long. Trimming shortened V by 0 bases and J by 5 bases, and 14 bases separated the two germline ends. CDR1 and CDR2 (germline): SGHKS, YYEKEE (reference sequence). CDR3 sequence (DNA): TGTGCCAGCAGCTTGGATCTAGCAGCATCTTATGGCTACACCTTC. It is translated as CASSLDLAASYGYTF.

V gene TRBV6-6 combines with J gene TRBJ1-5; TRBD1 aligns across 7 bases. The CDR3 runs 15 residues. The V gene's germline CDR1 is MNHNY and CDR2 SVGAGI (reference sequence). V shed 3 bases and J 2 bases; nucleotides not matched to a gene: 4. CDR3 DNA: TGTGCCAGCAGTTATACAGGGGCTCGCAATCAGCCCCAGCATTTT. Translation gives CASSYTGARNQPQHF.

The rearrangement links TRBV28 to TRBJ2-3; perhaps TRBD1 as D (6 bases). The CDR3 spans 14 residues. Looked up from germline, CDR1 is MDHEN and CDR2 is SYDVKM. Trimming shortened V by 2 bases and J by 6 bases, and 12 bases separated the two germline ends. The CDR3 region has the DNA TGTGCCAGCAGTTTAGGACTGACAGGCGATACGCAGTATTTT. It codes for CASSLGLTGDTQYF.

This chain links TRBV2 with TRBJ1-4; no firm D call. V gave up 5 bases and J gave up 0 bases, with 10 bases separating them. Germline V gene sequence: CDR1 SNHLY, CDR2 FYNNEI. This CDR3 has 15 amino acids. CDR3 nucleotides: TGTGCCAGCAGTACAGCTCTCGCAACTAATGAAAAACTGTTTTTT. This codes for CASSTALATNEKLFF.

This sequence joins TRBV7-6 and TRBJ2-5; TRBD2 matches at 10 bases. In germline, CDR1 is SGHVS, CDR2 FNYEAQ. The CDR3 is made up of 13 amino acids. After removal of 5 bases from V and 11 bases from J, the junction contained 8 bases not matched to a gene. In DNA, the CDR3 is TGTGCCAGCAGCGTTAGCGGGAGGAGGGAGCAGTACTTC. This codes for CASSVSGRREQYF.

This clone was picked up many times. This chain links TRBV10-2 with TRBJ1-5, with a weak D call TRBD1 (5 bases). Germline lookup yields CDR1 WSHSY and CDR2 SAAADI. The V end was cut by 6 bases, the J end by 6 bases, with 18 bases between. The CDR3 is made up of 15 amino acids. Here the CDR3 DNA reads TGCGCCAGCAGCCGGGACTATAGTGGGAGTCAGCCCCAGCATTTT. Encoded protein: CASSRDYSGSQPQHF.

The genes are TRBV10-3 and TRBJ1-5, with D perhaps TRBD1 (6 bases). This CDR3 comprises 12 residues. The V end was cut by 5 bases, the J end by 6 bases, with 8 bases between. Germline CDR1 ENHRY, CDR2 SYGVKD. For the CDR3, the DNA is TGTGCCATCAGTACAGGGAGTCAGCCCCAGCATTTT. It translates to CAISTGSQPQHF.

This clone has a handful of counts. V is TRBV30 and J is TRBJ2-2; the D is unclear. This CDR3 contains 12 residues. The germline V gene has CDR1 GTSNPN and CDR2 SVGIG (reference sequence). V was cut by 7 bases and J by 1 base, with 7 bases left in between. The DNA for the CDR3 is TGTGCCTCAACACGGAACACCGGGGAGCTGTTTTTT. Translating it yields CASTRNTGELFF.

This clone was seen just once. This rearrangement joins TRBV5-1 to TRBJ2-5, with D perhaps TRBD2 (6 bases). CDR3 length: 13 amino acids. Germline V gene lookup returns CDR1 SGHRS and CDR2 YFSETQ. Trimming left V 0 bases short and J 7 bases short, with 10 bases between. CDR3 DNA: TGCGCCAGCAGCTTGGCCGGGGAGGTGACCCAGTACTTC. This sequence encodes CASSLAGEVTQYF.

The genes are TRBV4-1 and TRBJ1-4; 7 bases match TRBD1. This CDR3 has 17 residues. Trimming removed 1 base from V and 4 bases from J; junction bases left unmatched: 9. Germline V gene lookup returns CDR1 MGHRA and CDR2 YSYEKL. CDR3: CASSQVFRDSINEKLFF. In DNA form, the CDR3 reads TGCGCCAGCAGCCAAGTTTTTCGGGACAGCATTAATGAAAAACTGTTTTTT.